A single sample gave rise to the 30 T cell receptor beta chains below, sequenced in a study of patients and donors after allogeneic stem cell transplantation. Via MiXCR, TCRdb re-called the RT-PCR reads, giving one row per CDR3 protein. The sample includes approximately 57,000 distinct CDR3 sequences, 13% seen only once; the top ten take roughly 34%. The sample taken for sequencing was blood, either unsorted or a sorted T cell fraction (not recorded which). These receptors all come from a human donor who was either an allogeneic HSCT recipient or a stem cell or donor lymphocyte infusion donor (not recorded which). It is not recorded whose cells these are; they may come from a transplant donor.

At least ten counts were recorded for this clonotype. This rearrangement joins TRBV6-5 to TRBJ2-4, with D perhaps matching TRBD2 (5 bases). Germline V gene sequence: CDR1 MNHEY, CDR2 SVGAGI. This CDR3 is built from 14 residues. V lost 0 bases and J 7 bases, leaving 10 bases between the germline ends. The CDR3 nucleotides are TGTGCCAGCAGTTACTCGACACCGGGGAACATTCAGTACTTC. Translated, it gives CASSYSTPGNIQYF.

This clonotype turned up a few times. The chain is built from TRBV7-2 and TRBJ2-1, with 7 bases lining up with TRBD2. CDR1 is SGHTA and CDR2 is FQGNSA in the germline V gene. V gave up 1 base and J gave up 4 bases; unmatched junction bases: 4. This CDR3 comprises 15 residues. The CDR3 DNA follows: TGTGCCAGCAGCTTAGTGGCGGGAGTATACAATGAGCAGTTCTTC. This translates into CASSLVAGVYNEQFF.

The rearrangement links TRBV12-3 or TRBV12-4 to TRBJ2-3; D may correspond to TRBD1 or TRBD2 (6 bases each). Trimming stripped 2 bases from V and 4 bases from J, with 13 bases between. The CDR3 covers 15 residues. This CDR3 reads CASSLSRGGPDTQYF. The DNA of the CDR3 is TGTGCCAGCAGTTTATCCAGGGGAGGCCCAGATACGCAGTATTTT.

This clonotype has more than one count but fewer than ten. The gene calls are TRBV27 and TRBJ1-2, with 8 nucleotides matching TRBD1. There are 14 residues in the CDR3. Trimming at V came to 2 bases and at J to 2 bases, leaving 1 base not matched to a gene. The germline CDR1 and CDR2 sequences are MNHEY and SMNVEV (reference sequence). The CDR3 reads CASSLTGGNYGYTF. The CDR3 DNA sequence: TGTGCCAGCAGTTTAACAGGGGGGAACTATGGCTACACCTTC.

This rearrangement joins TRBV18 to TRBJ2-7, with no clear D. Germline CDR1 is KGHSH and CDR2 is LQKENI. The V gene lost 3 bases and the J gene lost 1 base, with 10 bases spanning the gap. This CDR3 is built from 14 residues. DNA of the CDR3: TGTGCCAGCTCACCCAAGTATGAATCCTACGAGCAGTACTTC. Protein product: CASSPKYESYEQYF.

Within the sample, this clonotype is medium-sized. The chain links TRBV29-1 to TRBJ2-3; D uncertain. CDR1 is SQVTM and CDR2 is ANQGSEA in the germline V gene. This CDR3 comprises 13 residues. The germline V and J ends were trimmed by 3 bases and 2 bases, with 9 bases remaining between them. DNA of the CDR3: TGCAGCGTTGACGCAGCGCCCACAGATACGCAGTATTTT. As protein: CSVDAAPTDTQYF.

This clonotype showed up many times. The chain has TRBV20-1 and TRBJ1-5, with D possibly being TRBD1 (5 bases). This CDR3 has 14 residues. V lost 8 bases and J 1 base, leaving 15 bases between the germline ends. CDR1 is DFQATT, CDR2 SNEGSKA, per germline (reference sequence). The CDR3 region is CSTWTIGSNQPQHF. The CDR3, as DNA: TGCAGTACCTGGACAATCGGAAGCAATCAGCCCCAGCATTTT.

The V call is TRBV27, the J call TRBJ1-2; D may be TRBD1 (5 bases). V dropped 3 bases and J dropped 8 bases, with 10 bases sitting between them. The CDR3 runs to 12 residues. Germline V lookup: CDR1 MNHEY, CDR2 SMNVEV (reference sequence). The chain's CDR3 is CASSFRWGGYTF. CDR3 coding DNA: TGTGCCAGCAGTTTTAGGTGGGGGGGCTACACCTTC.

This clonotype showed up many times. The chain has TRBV7-6 and TRBJ2-5; 9 bases map to TRBD2. This CDR3 region has 16 residues. Looked up from germline, CDR1 is SGHVS and CDR2 is FNYEAQ. J gave up 3 bases and V 1 base, and 6 bases lay outside the gene matches. CDR3 bases: TGTGCCAGCAGCTTAGTCGCGGGAGGGCCGAAAGAGACCCAGTACTTC. Residues: CASSLVAGGPKETQYF.

This clonotype was observed a few times. This CDR3 reads CASMARPDFNSPLHF. In nucleotides, the CDR3 is TGTGCCAGCATGGCCAGGCCGGATTTCAATTCACCCCTCCACTTT. This chain connects TRBV12-3 or TRBV12-4 to TRBJ1-6, with no clear D. The CDR3 covers 15 residues. Between the trimmed V and J ends, which lost 7 bases and 7 bases, there was a span of 17 bases.

The table lists this clonotype with a few counts. The chain couples TRBV27 to TRBJ2-7; 10 nucleotides line up with TRBD2. Germline-derived CDR1 and CDR2 are MNHEY and SMNVEV (reference sequence). V lost 4 bases to trimming and J lost 3 bases; unmatched junction nucleotides: 3. The CDR3 contains 14 residues. As DNA, the CDR3 is TGTGCCAGCAGTTCCGGGACTAGCGTCTACGAGCAGTACTTC. Translation gives CASSSGTSVYEQYF.

This clonotype was counted many times. This rearrangement joins TRBV25-1 to TRBJ1-1; D gene ambiguous. The CDR3 runs to 13 residues. Germline V gene lookup returns CDR1 MGHDK and CDR2 SYGVNS. V dropped 8 bases and J dropped 3 bases, with 13 bases sitting between them. The CDR3 sequence: CASGIGLHTEAFF. The CDR3 nucleotides read TGTGCCAGCGGGATTGGACTTCACACTGAAGCTTTCTTT.

V gene TRBV7-2 combines with J gene TRBJ1-5; no firm D call. This CDR3 contains 15 residues. Germline V gives CDR1 SGHTA, CDR2 FQGNSA. V lost 4 bases to trimming and J lost 6 bases, with 16 bases between them. DNA of the CDR3: TGTGCCAGCAGCTCCTCCTACGGGCTGAGTCAGCCCCAGCATTTT. It specifies CASSSSYGLSQPQHF.

This clonotype was recorded at least ten times. V gene TRBV12-3 or TRBV12-4 combines with J gene TRBJ1-1, with D uncertain. The CDR3 length is 13 residues. V was trimmed by 5 bases and J by 5 bases, leaving 12 bases between them. CDR3 DNA: TGTGCCAGCAGTCCGCGCCGTGGGACTGAAGCTTTCTTT. It translates to CASSPRRGTEAFF.

There are a few counts of this clonotype. The gene calls are TRBV9 and TRBJ2-3; no reliable D call. Trimming shortened V by 0 bases and J by 1 base, and 9 bases separated the two germline ends. The CDR3 runs to 15 residues. CDR1 and CDR2 from the germline V gene are SGDLS and YYNGEE. The CDR3, as DNA: TGTGCCAGCAGCGTAGGTTCGTGGGGCACAGATACGCAGTATTTT. Its translation: CASSVGSWGTDTQYF.

This clonotype occurred a few times. V is TRBV7-9 and J is TRBJ2-7; D may be TRBD1 (5 bases). Germline V gene lookup returns CDR1 SEHNR and CDR2 FQNEAQ (reference sequence). Trimming pared 5 bases from V and 2 bases from J, leaving 16 bases between. The CDR3 length is 15 residues. CDR3 region: CASSLGNPGPYEQYF. CDR3 in DNA: TGTGCCAGCAGCCTGGGGAATCCAGGGCCCTACGAGCAGTACTTC.

This clonotype was picked up a small number of times. V gene TRBV12-3 or TRBV12-4 combines with J gene TRBJ2-5; TRBD1 matches at 7 bases. This CDR3 has 15 residues. V lost 4 bases and J lost 4; bases outside the gene matches: 9. For the CDR3, the DNA is TGTGCCAGCAGTTCCCGGGACAGCCCAAGAGAGACCCAGTACTTC. Translating gives CASSSRDSPRETQYF.

This chain connects TRBV7-6 to TRBJ1-1; D uncertain. Germline values: CDR1 SGHVS, CDR2 FNYEAQ. The CDR3 consists of 14 residues. Trimming removed 2 bases from V and 1 base from J, with 8 bases in between. CDR3 nucleotide sequence: TGTGCCAGCAGCTTAACAGCGCAGAACACTGAAGCTTTCTTT. This encodes CASSLTAQNTEAFF.

This chain joins TRBV12-3 or TRBV12-4 and TRBJ1-5; D is unclear. CDR3 length equals 13 residues. The V gene lost 7 bases and the J gene lost 0 bases, with 7 bases spanning the gap. The chain's CDR3 is CASTANSNQPQHF. Written as DNA, the CDR3 is TGTGCCAGCACCGCAAATAGCAATCAGCCCCAGCATTTT.

The V gene is TRBV20-1, the J gene TRBJ2-2, with D maybe TRBD2 (6 bases). The CDR3 contains 15 residues. Between the trimmed V and J ends, which lost 0 bases and 4 bases, there was a span of 12 bases. Per the germline V gene, CDR1 is DFQATT and CDR2 is SNEGSKA (reference sequence). The CDR3 DNA follows: TGCAGTGCTAGAGACCGGATTAGCGGCACCGGGGAGCTGTTTTTT. This gives the protein CSARDRISGTGELFF.

Of note for this clonotype: This may be a read error, as it is one base from a much larger clone. The chain is built from TRBV9 and TRBJ2-1; no clear D gene. V lost 3 bases and J 9 bases, leaving 13 bases between the germline ends. This CDR3 is 13 amino acids long. CDR1 is SGDLS, CDR2 YYNGEE, per germline. The CDR3 DNA reads as TGTGCCAGCAGCGACCACACAGCATTTGAGCAGTTCTTC. It is translated as CASSDHTAFEQFF.

The chain uses TRBV7-8 and TRBJ2-3, with D perhaps being TRBD1 or TRBD2 (5 bases each). Germline V CDR1 and CDR2: SGHVS, FQNEAQ. The CDR3 totals 15 residues. The germline V and J ends were trimmed by 0 bases and 3 bases, with 10 bases remaining between them. DNA of the CDR3: TGTGCCAGCAGCTTAGCTAGGGGAGTAACAGATACGCAGTATTTT. Translating gives CASSLARGVTDTQYF.

This clonotype was detected only a few times. CDR3 nucleotide sequence: TGCAGCGGTGCCACAAACTACGAGCAGTACTTC. Its translation: CSGATNYEQYF. The chain carries TRBV29-1 and TRBJ2-7; D is uncertain. The length of the CDR3 is 11 residues. The V and J ends lost 7 bases and 3 bases respectively, with 10 bases between them. The germline CDR1 and CDR2 sequences are SQVTM and ANQGSEA.

This clonotype was found many times. This chain joins TRBV5-1 and TRBJ1-2; D is undetermined. CDR1 and CDR2 (germline): SGHRS, YFSETQ. The ends were cut back, 0 bases at V and 1 base at J, with 10 bases in the middle. The CDR3 is 15 amino acids. The CDR3, as DNA: TGCGCCAGCAGCTTGGATCCAGGTTTTAACTATGGCTACACCTTC. This gives the protein CASSLDPGFNYGYTF.

This clonotype was counted at least ten times. The chain has TRBV29-1 and TRBJ2-7; TRBD2 might be the D (6 bases). The CDR3 spans 13 residues. CDR1 and CDR2 from the germline V gene are SQVTM and ANQGSEA. V was pared by 4 bases and J by 9 bases, with 19 bases between. CDR3 in DNA: TGCAGCGTTGGTCCGGACGGGGGTAGTGGGCAGTACTTC. Protein product: CSVGPDGGSGQYF.

This clonotype has at least ten counts. J is TRBJ2-1 and V is TRBV20-1, with a possible D match to TRBD2 (5 bases). The ends were cut back, 3 bases at V and 0 bases at J, with 12 bases in the middle. Germline-derived CDR1 and CDR2 are DFQATT and SNEGSKA (reference sequence). The CDR3 covers 15 residues. DNA of the CDR3: TGCAGTGCTAGTAGAGCGGAGTACTCCTACAATGAGCAGTTCTTC. Translated: CSASRAEYSYNEQFF.

This rearrangement joins TRBV29-1 to TRBJ2-4; D is undetermined. In germline, CDR1 is SQVTM, CDR2 ANQGSEA. The CDR3 loop spans 14 amino acids. Between the trimmed V and J ends, which lost 7 bases and 0 bases, there was a span of 13 bases. The DNA of the CDR3 is TGCAGCGACCATCTAGGTCTAGCCAAAAACATTCAGTACTTC. This sequence encodes CSDHLGLAKNIQYF.

The rearrangement links TRBV3-1 to TRBJ2-3, with D unclear. The CDR3 runs to 15 residues. Germline V gene lookup returns CDR1 LGHDT and CDR2 YNNKEL (reference sequence). V lost 0 bases to trimming and J lost 3 bases, with 10 bases between them. CDR3 region: CASSQEAKRTDTQYF. Written as DNA, the CDR3 is TGTGCCAGCAGCCAAGAGGCGAAAAGGACAGATACGCAGTATTTT.

This clonotype was counted many times. V and J are TRBV20-1 and TRBJ1-4; D is unresolved. The V end was cut by 0 bases, the J end by 7 bases, with 15 bases between. The germline V gene encodes CDR1 DFQATT and CDR2 SNEGSKA (reference sequence). This CDR3 spans 15 amino acids. The CDR3 nucleotides read TGCAGTGCTAGAGATATGGGAGTGGGTCCTGAAAAACTGTTTTTT. Protein sequence: CSARDMGVGPEKLFF.

This clonotype occurred many times. The chain links TRBV5-5 to TRBJ1-4, with D perhaps matching TRBD1 (5 bases). CDR1 is SGHKS, CDR2 YYEKEE, per germline (reference sequence). This CDR3 comprises 15 residues. The germline V and J ends were trimmed by 0 bases and 7 bases, with 13 bases remaining between them. This CDR3 reads CASSLVGGTFEKLFF. Written as DNA, the CDR3 is TGTGCCAGCAGCTTGGTTGGCGGGACCTTTGAAAAACTGTTTTTT.